These 30 T cell receptor beta chains were all obtained from the same sample, sequenced in a study of blood T cell repertoires in COVID-19. Some clones are missing from TCRdb's copy, which holds only in-frame ones; the method was immunoSEQ multiplex PCR. The sample includes roughly 16,000 clones, nearly 90% of them seen just once. The specimen sequenced was peripheral blood. Every receptor here comes from a human donor in a cohort sampled during active COVID-19.

The chain employs TRBV4-3 and TRBJ2-2; 8 bases match TRBD1. The germline V gene encodes CDR1 LGHNA and CDR2 YSLEER. Trimming cost V 1 base and J 4 bases; bases outside gene matches: 2. This CDR3 is built from 15 residues. The CDR3 loop reads CASSQGQGTTGELFF. CDR3 DNA sequence: TGCGCCAGCAGCCAAGGACAGGGGACCACCGGGGAGCTGTTTTTT.

This clone was seen once. The V call is TRBV11-2, the J call TRBJ2-3, with a tentative D call TRBD1 (5 bases). V shed 5 bases and J shed 4 bases, with 13 bases lying between them. The CDR3 is 14 amino acids. Per the germline V gene, CDR1 is SGHAT and CDR2 is FQNNGV. This CDR3 is CASSPRSGPDTQYF. DNA for the CDR3: TGTGCCAGCAGCCCGAGGTCAGGGCCAGATACGCAGTATTTT.

The rearrangement uses TRBV18 and TRBJ2-6, with 7 bases matching TRBD1. Germline lookup yields CDR1 KGHSH and CDR2 LQKENI. The CDR3 runs 15 residues. Trimming took 2 bases from V and 2 from J; bases not matched to a gene: 0. CDR3 loop: CASSPRGPGANVLTF. The DNA for the CDR3 is TGTGCCAGCTCACCAAGGGGGCCTGGGGCCAACGTCCTGACTTTC.

This clone was detected only once. This chain joins TRBV18 and TRBJ1-1; the D is unclear. This CDR3 contains 14 residues. Between the trimmed V and J ends, which lost 6 bases and 1 base, there was a span of 12 bases. Looked up from germline, CDR1 is KGHSH and CDR2 is LQKENI. The CDR3 DNA reads TGTGCCAGCTCCCCTGTGCGGGAGAACACTGAAGCTTTCTTT. Encoded protein: CASSPVRENTEAFF.

J is TRBJ2-2 and V is TRBV9, with D maybe TRBD1 (6 bases). The V gene's germline CDR1 is SGDLS and CDR2 YYNGEE. This CDR3 region has 13 residues. V was cut by 3 bases and J by 6 bases, with 9 bases left in between. For the CDR3, the DNA is TGTGCCAGCAGCGCAGGGGTGGCCGGGGAGCTGTTTTTT. Protein: CASSAGVAGELFF. Full variable domain (missing parts from reference TRBV9 and TRBJ2-2): DSGVTQTPKHLITATGQRVTLRCSPRSGDLSVYWYQQSLDQGLQFLIQYYNGEERAKGNILERFSAQQFPDLHSELNLSSLELGDSALYFCASSAGVAGELFFGEGSRLTVL.

This chain connects TRBV3-1 (or the pseudogene TRBV3-2) to TRBJ2-7; maybe TRBD2 (5 bases). CDR3 length: 15 amino acids. The V and J ends lost 1 base and 2 bases respectively, with 12 bases between them. Germline assignment: CDR1 LGHDT and CDR2 YNNKEL (reference sequence). The CDR3 spells CASSQGIAGPYEQYF. The CDR3 coding sequence is TGTGCCAGCAGCCAAGGAATCGCGGGTCCCTACGAGCAGTACTTC.

This clone occurred once. The V and J genes are TRBV7-6 and TRBJ2-7; 10 bases are shared with TRBD1. Unmatched junction bases numbered 13, after V lost 1 base and J lost 4 bases. Germline V CDR1 and CDR2: SGHVS, FNYEAQ. This CDR3 has 18 amino acids. For the CDR3, the DNA is TGTGCCAGCAGCTTAGTCCCACCGGGACAGGGGCCTCGATACGAGCAGTACTTC. Protein: CASSLVPPGQGPRYEQYF.

The chain has TRBV9 and TRBJ2-7, with D tentatively TRBD1 (5 bases). The germline gives CDR1 SGDLS, CDR2 YYNGEE. Trimming left V 6 bases short and J 2 bases short, with 15 bases between. The CDR3 runs to 14 residues. CDR3 DNA sequence: TGTGCCAGCACCGTTGCAGGGAAAACCTACGAGCAGTACTTC. This encodes CASTVAGKTYEQYF.

The chain recombines TRBV4-3 with TRBJ1-2, with D possibly being TRBD1 (5 bases). The germline gives CDR1 LGHNA, CDR2 YSLEER. V lost 1 base, J lost 4 bases, and 16 bases lay in between. The CDR3 runs 16 residues. CDR3 in amino acids: CASSQVGGGVAYGYTF. Here the CDR3 DNA reads TGCGCCAGCAGCCAAGTAGGAGGAGGGGTAGCCTATGGCTACACCTTC.

The V gene is TRBV25-1, the J gene TRBJ2-3, with 7 bases fitting TRBD2. Losses at the gene ends were 2 bases for V and 6 bases for J; bases not matched to a gene: 8. Per germline, CDR1 MGHDK and CDR2 SYGVNS. The CDR3 loop spans 15 amino acids. CDR3 bases: TGTGCCAGCAGTGAACCCAGCGGGGTGACCGATACGCAGTATTTT. Its translation: CASSEPSGVTDTQYF.

This clone came up once. The V gene is TRBV3-1 (or the pseudogene TRBV3-2), the J gene TRBJ1-6, with D uncertain. This CDR3 has 14 residues. Germline assignment: CDR1 LGHDT and CDR2 YNNKEL (reference sequence). Between the trimmed V and J ends, which lost 1 base and 9 bases, there was a span of 10 bases. CDR3 coding DNA: TGTGCCAGCAGCCAAGGCGCTGTTCTTTCACCCCTCCACTTT. Protein: CASSQGAVLSPLHF.

This clone was recorded once. V usage is TRBV5-5 and J usage is TRBJ2-3; 7 nucleotides match TRBD2. Per the germline V gene, CDR1 is SGHKS and CDR2 is YYEKEE (reference sequence). J lost 6 bases, V lost 4 bases, and 14 bases had no gene match. The CDR3 spans 16 residues. CDR3 amino acids: CASSPIPGGSGDTQYF. CDR3 sequence (DNA): TGTGCCAGCAGCCCCATTCCGGGGGGTTCAGGGGATACGCAGTATTTT.

The gene calls are TRBV29-1 and TRBJ1-2; 9 nucleotides line up with TRBD1. V trimming: 5 bases; J trimming: 5 bases; junction bases outside the gene matches: 6. Germline V lookup: CDR1 SQVTM, CDR2 ANQGSEA. This CDR3 is built from 13 residues. The CDR3 loop is CSVHTGQGYGYTF. As DNA, the CDR3 is TGCAGCGTTCACACGGGACAGGGTTATGGCTACACCTTC.

In nucleotides, the CDR3 is TGTGCCAGCTCAGCGGGGGGCTCGCGGGGAGCTTTCTTT. Amino acid sequence: CASSAGGSRGAFF. The rearrangement joins TRBV18 to TRBJ1-1, with D possibly being TRBD1 (6 bases). CDR1 and CDR2 (germline): KGHSH, LQKENI. The CDR3 loop spans 13 amino acids. Trimming removed 5 bases at V and 10 bases at J, with 17 bases between.

The chain carries TRBV7-2 and TRBJ2-7; D remains ambiguous. The length of the CDR3 is 15 residues. The germline V gene has CDR1 SGHTA and CDR2 FQGNSA. With 1 base removed from V and 0 bases from J, the gap between germline ends came to 10 bases. The CDR3 coding sequence is TGTGCCAGCAGCTTAGATGTGGGCAACTCCTACGAGCAGTACTTC. Encoded protein: CASSLDVGNSYEQYF. Variable domain in full (rest from reference TRBV7-2 and TRBJ2-7): GAGVSQSPSNKVTEKGKDVELRCDPISGHTALYWYRQSLGQGLEFLIYFQGNSAPDKSGLPSDRFSAERTGGSVSTLTIQRTQQEDSAVYLCASSLDVGNSYEQYFGPGTRLTVT.

This clone was found once. The chain is built from TRBV4-2 and TRBJ1-2; D not resolved. There are 12 residues in the CDR3. Germline V gives CDR1 LGHNA, CDR2 YNFKEQ. V was clipped by 1 base and J by 7 bases, with 7 bases between them. The CDR3 sequence is CASSQGSVGYTF. In nucleotides, the CDR3 is TGTGCCAGCAGCCAAGGGTCGGTTGGCTACACCTTC.

The chain joins TRBV6-1 to TRBJ1-3; no definite D call. CDR3 length equals 16 residues. Germline loops: CDR1 MNHNS, CDR2 SASEGT. The V gene lost 3 bases and the J gene lost 3 bases, with 15 bases spanning the gap. The chain's CDR3 is CASSDAYTDIGNTIYF. In nucleotides, the CDR3 is TGTGCCAGCAGTGATGCGTATACAGATATTGGAAACACCATATATTTT.

This clone was observed once. J is TRBJ2-2 and V is TRBV12-3 or TRBV12-4; 10 nucleotides align to TRBD1. There are 13 residues in the CDR3. Trimming cost V 5 bases and J 8 bases; bases outside gene matches: 2. CDR3: CASSQDRGGELFF. CDR3 sequence (DNA): TGTGCCAGCAGTCAGGACAGGGGGGGGGAGCTGTTTTTT.

The gene calls are TRBV13 and TRBJ1-1, with D unclear. The CDR3 runs to 12 residues. Trimming left V 5 bases short and J 7 bases short, with 11 bases between. Looked up from germline, CDR1 is PRHDT and CDR2 is FYEKMQ (reference sequence). The CDR3 is CASSPSRSEAFF. The CDR3 nucleotides read TGTGCCAGCAGCCCGTCTCGCAGTGAAGCTTTCTTT.

The chain uses TRBV6-6 and TRBJ1-2, with a tentative D call TRBD1 (6 bases). The CDR3 spans 15 residues. Germline V lookup: CDR1 MNHNY, CDR2 SVGAGI (reference sequence). The V gene lost 1 base and the J gene lost 8 bases, with 17 bases spanning the gap. The CDR3 region has the DNA TGTGCCAGCAGTTACTACCGGGACACCCCTAGGGGCTACACCTTC. Its protein product is CASSYYRDTPRGYTF.

The chain employs TRBV5-1 and TRBJ2-5, with TRBD1 matching over 8 bases. V dropped 4 bases and J dropped 1; count of bases not matched to a gene: 6. Germline V gene data show CDR1 as SGHRS and CDR2 as YFSETQ. This CDR3 region has 15 residues. The CDR3 here is CASSRDRPPQETQYF. In nucleotides, the CDR3 is TGCGCCAGCAGCCGGGACAGGCCTCCCCAAGAGACCCAGTACTTC.

CDR3 nucleotide sequence: TGTGCCAGCAGCTTAGGCTCACAGGGCAACACAGATACGCAGTATTTT. Translated, it gives CASSLGSQGNTDTQYF. This sequence joins TRBV7-9 and TRBJ2-3, with D perhaps TRBD1 (6 bases). This CDR3 has 16 amino acids. Deletions cut 1 base from V and 2 bases from J, with 13 bases between. CDR1 is SEHNR, CDR2 FQNEAQ, per germline (reference sequence).

This clone came up once. The chain is built from TRBV29-1 and TRBJ1-2; TRBD1 aligns across 8 bases. Germline V gene sequence: CDR1 SQVTM, CDR2 ANQGSEA. The J segment lost 3 bases and the V segment lost 6 bases, leaving 3 bases of the junction unmatched. The CDR3 runs 12 residues. CDR3 in amino acids: CSVGDRYYGYTF. CDR3 nucleotide sequence: TGCAGCGTGGGGGACAGGTACTATGGCTACACCTTC.

The chain couples TRBV11-3 to TRBJ2-1; 7 bases are shared with TRBD2. Trimming at V came to 5 bases and at J to 8 bases, leaving 12 bases not matched to a gene. Germline V gives CDR1 SGHNT, CDR2 YENEEA. This CDR3 has 15 amino acids. This CDR3 reads CASSRSAGTSDEQFF. CDR3 sequence (DNA): TGTGCCAGCAGCCGTTCAGCGGGGACCTCGGATGAGCAGTTCTTC.

The chain is built from TRBV3-1 (or the pseudogene TRBV3-2) and TRBJ1-2; D call uncertain. CDR1 LGHDT and CDR2 YNNKEL come from the germline V gene (reference sequence). Trimming removed 0 bases at V and 2 bases at J, with 13 bases between. The length of the CDR3 is 16 residues. The CDR3 nucleotides read TGTGCCAGCAGCCAAGAAGCAGAGGGCCCCAACTATGGCTACACCTTC. This encodes CASSQEAEGPNYGYTF.

The genes are TRBV29-1 and TRBJ1-1; D is ambiguous. Trimming took off 6 bases at V and 3 bases at J, with 14 bases between the two ends. There are 13 residues in the CDR3. CDR1 is SQVTM and CDR2 is ANQGSEA in the germline V gene. DNA for the CDR3: TGCAGCGTCTCCGTGTTCGGGGACACTGAAGCTTTCTTT. As protein: CSVSVFGDTEAFF. Full variable domain (rest looked up from reference TRBV29-1 and TRBJ1-1): SAVISQKPSRDICQRGTSLTIQCQVDSQVTMMFWYRQQPGQSLTLIATANQGSEATYESGFVIDKFPISRPNLTFSTLTVSNMSPEDSSIYLCSVSVFGDTEAFFGQGTRLTVV.

The chain uses TRBV27 and TRBJ1-5; the D gene is possibly TRBD1 (5 bases). Trimming shortened V by 5 bases and J by 0 bases, and 8 bases separated the two germline ends. This CDR3 has 14 residues. Germline V gene lookup returns CDR1 MNHEY and CDR2 SMNVEV (reference sequence). DNA for the CDR3: TGTGCCAGCAGTCGCGGGGCTAGCAATCAGCCCCAGCATTTT. This sequence encodes CASSRGASNQPQHF.

The rearrangement uses TRBV7-8 and TRBJ2-3, with 8 nucleotides matching TRBD2. This CDR3 has 16 amino acids. V lost 5 bases to trimming and J lost 4 bases; unmatched junction nucleotides: 11. Germline V gene data show CDR1 as SGHVS and CDR2 as FQNEAQ. CDR3 sequence reads: CASSLTRGGQADTQYF. The DNA for the CDR3 is TGTGCCAGCAGCCTCACTCGGGGGGGCCAGGCAGATACGCAGTATTTT. Looking up the rest from reference TRBV7-8 and TRBJ2-3 gives the full variable domain: GAGVSQSPRYKVAKRGQDVALRCDPISGHVSLFWYQQALGQGPEFLTYFQNEAQLDKSGLPSDRFFAERPEGSVSTLKIQRTQQEDSAVYLCASSLTRGGQADTQYFGPGTRLTVL.

In regard to this clone: The junction shows a germline mismatch at one end, possibly a read error. The V and J genes are TRBV29-1 and TRBJ2-6; 8 bases align to TRBD1. This CDR3 has 15 residues. Germline values: CDR1 SQVTM, CDR2 ANQGSEA. CDR3 DNA sequence: TGCAGCGTGGAAGACAGGGGCCCTGGGGCCAACGTCCTGACTTTC. Translation: CSVEDRGPGANVLTF. The full variable domain, in which reference TRBV29-1 and TRBJ2-6 provide the parts outside the CDR3, is SAVISQKPSRDICQRGTSLTIQCQVDSQVTMMFWYRQQPGQSLTLIATANQGSEATYESGFVIDKFPISRPNLTFSTLTVSNMSPEDSSIYLCSVEDRGPGANVLTFGAGSRLTVL.

The chain couples TRBV7-9 to TRBJ2-4; tentatively, D is TRBD2 (6 bases). Germline lookup yields CDR1 SEHNR and CDR2 FQNEAQ (reference sequence). V lost 5 bases and J lost 0, with 17 bases in between. This CDR3 comprises 17 residues. Here the CDR3 reads CASSPRRAGLAKNIQYF. CDR3 nucleotide sequence: TGTGCCAGCAGCCCCCGGCGGGCGGGACTAGCCAAAAACATTCAGTACTTC.